Below are 16 T cell receptor beta chains sequenced from a single sample in a study of CD8 T cells in Susac syndrome. cDNA came from roughly 0.47 to 1 ug RNA primed by random hexamers. Via MiXCR, TCRdb re-called the immunoSEQ multiplex PCR reads, giving one row per CDR3 protein. Here the sample spans roughly 400,000 distinct CDR3 sequences, 85% to 90% being singletons. Sequenced material: CD8+ T cells from PBMCs. These receptors were taken from a human donor with multiple sclerosis.

The chain combines TRBV2 with TRBJ2-1; D might be TRBD2 (6 bases). The germline V gene has CDR1 SNHLY and CDR2 FYNNEI. The CDR3 contains 14 residues. V was pared by 8 bases and J by 7 bases, with 18 bases between. The CDR3 region is CASGTAEEGNEQFF. The CDR3 coding sequence is TGTGCCAGCGGAACAGCTGAGGAGGGTAATGAGCAGTTCTTC.

The chain combines TRBV7-9 with TRBJ1-1; D possibly corresponds to TRBD1 (6 bases). The ends were cut back, 5 bases at V and 6 bases at J, with 13 bases in the middle. Germline V lookup: CDR1 SEHNR, CDR2 FQNEAQ (reference sequence). The CDR3 totals 13 residues. CDR3 residues: CASSRTVSAEAFF. Here the CDR3 DNA reads TGTGCCAGCAGCCGGACAGTTAGCGCTGAAGCTTTCTTT.

In the case of this clonotype: Because the CDR3 is missing its conserved closing phenylalanine or tryptophan, this is likely a read error. The V and J genes are TRBV2 and TRBJ2-7; 9 positions match TRBD2. V shed 0 bases and J 3 bases; nucleotides not matched to a gene: 3. This CDR3 spans 15 amino acids. Looked up from germline, CDR1 is SNHLY and CDR2 is FYNNEI. This CDR3 is CASSEASSGIYEQYI. CDR3 nucleotide sequence: TGTGCCAGCAGTGAAGCTTCTAGCGGGATCTACGAGCAGTACATC.

This clonotype was counted between two and nine times. V usage is TRBV19 and J usage is TRBJ2-1; no definite D call. The CDR3 extends over 12 amino acids. Germline V gene sequence: CDR1 LNHDA, CDR2 SQIVND (reference sequence). Trimming left V 4 bases short and J 1 base short, with 2 bases between. The CDR3 spells CASSTSYNEQFF. In nucleotides, the CDR3 is TGTGCCAGTAGTACTTCCTACAATGAGCAGTTCTTC.

About this clonotype itself: Germline and junction disagree at one end, which may indicate a read error. This chain joins TRBV27 and TRBJ1-4, with a tentative D call TRBD1 (5 bases). The CDR3 loop spans 14 amino acids. Looked up from germline, CDR1 is MNHEY and CDR2 is SMNVEV (reference sequence). The CDR3 loop is CASSLVQANGKLFF. In DNA, the CDR3 is TGTGCCAGCAGTTTAGTACAGGCTAATGGAAAACTGTTTTTT.

The sample holds one count of this clonotype. The CDR3 loop is CASSLRPGGKNIQYF. CDR3 DNA: TGCGCCAGCAGCCTGAGACCCGGGGGGAAAAACATTCAGTACTTC. This chain connects TRBV4-1 to TRBJ2-4, with TRBD2 identical over 7 bases. V dropped 4 bases and J dropped 4; count of bases not matched to a gene: 7. The CDR3 length is 15 residues. The germline V gene has CDR1 MGHRA and CDR2 YSYEKL.

The chain combines TRBV13 with TRBJ1-1; 8 nucleotides line up with TRBD1. CDR1 is PRHDT, CDR2 FYEKMQ, per germline (reference sequence). This CDR3 has 13 amino acids. Germline trimming cut 5 bases from V and 3 bases from J; bases unmatched to any gene: 2. CDR3 nucleotides: TGTGCCAGCAGCATGACAGGGGACACTGAAGCTTTCTTT. Amino acids: CASSMTGDTEAFF. The complete variable domain, with remaining parts taken from reference TRBV13 and TRBJ1-1, reads AAGVIQSPRHLIKEKRETATLKCYPIPRHDTVYWYQQGPGQDPQFLISFYEKMQSDKGSIPDRFSAQQFSDYHSELNMSSLELGDSALYFCASSMTGDTEAFFGQGTRLTVV.

The chain recombines TRBV7-6 with TRBJ2-7, with D possibly being TRBD2 (6 bases). V dropped 4 bases and J dropped 4 bases, with 17 bases sitting between them. The CDR3 runs 15 residues. Germline V gene sequence: CDR1 SGHVS, CDR2 FNYEAQ. CDR3 residues: CASSSELAYPYEQYF. The CDR3 bases are TGTGCCAGCAGCTCAGAGCTAGCGTACCCTTACGAGCAGTACTTC.

V and J are TRBV27 and TRBJ2-7, with D perhaps being TRBD1 or TRBD2 (5 bases each). V lost 3 bases and J lost 6, with 12 bases in between. Germline assignment: CDR1 MNHEY and CDR2 SMNVEV (reference sequence). This CDR3 spans 13 amino acids. This CDR3 reads CASSLILGAEQYF. The CDR3 nucleotides read TGTGCCAGCAGTTTGATACTCGGGGCCGAGCAGTACTTC.

This chain joins TRBV5-1 and TRBJ2-1, with D possibly being TRBD1 (6 bases). The V and J ends lost 3 bases and 9 bases respectively, with 10 bases between them. The CDR3 contains 12 residues. Germline V gives CDR1 SGHRS, CDR2 YFSETQ. DNA for the CDR3: TGCGCCAGCAGCTCTAAGGGGGTTGAGCAGTTCTTC. Protein product: CASSSKGVEQFF.

Written as DNA, the CDR3 is TGTGCCAGCAGAACTCAGGACGGTACTAATGAAAAACTGTTTTTT. It translates to CASRTQDGTNEKLFF. The rearrangement uses TRBV6-6 and TRBJ1-4; the D is unclear. V lost 6 bases and J 2 bases, leaving 13 bases between the germline ends. Germline lookup yields CDR1 MNHNY and CDR2 SVGAGI (reference sequence). This CDR3 has 15 amino acids.

The J gene is TRBJ1-1, the V gene TRBV6-1; 9 bases are a match to TRBD1. J lost 3 bases, V lost 6 bases, and 8 bases had no gene match. CDR1 and CDR2 (germline): MNHNS, SASEGT. The CDR3 runs 15 residues. For the CDR3, the DNA is TGTGCCAGCAGCCTACAGGGGGCTGGAGACACTGAAGCTTTCTTT. It specifies CASSLQGAGDTEAFF.

This rearrangement joins TRBV10-3 to TRBJ2-1; D may be TRBD1 or TRBD2 (5 bases each). The CDR3 is 14 residues long. The ends were cut back, 10 bases at V and 4 bases at J, with 17 bases in the middle. The germline gives CDR1 ENHRY, CDR2 SYGVKD. Here the CDR3 DNA reads TGTGCCACCCGAGGGGAGCAGGGTTACAATGAGCAGTTCTTC. This translates into CATRGEQGYNEQFF.

This clonotype was counted a few times. This sequence joins TRBV4-2 and TRBJ1-2; D not certain. V was shortened by 0 bases and J by 8 bases, with 16 bases between the two germline ends. The CDR3 sequence is 15 residues long. Looked up from germline, CDR1 is LGHNA and CDR2 is YNFKEQ. In DNA form, the CDR3 reads TGTGCCAGCAGCCAAGATAAGTCCACGGCAGACGGCTACACCTTC. It encodes CASSQDKSTADGYTF.

This clonotype was seen once. An end of the junction differs from the germline gene, which may be a read error. This rearrangement joins TRBV7-6 to TRBJ1-1; 7 bases align to TRBD1. The CDR3 sequence is 16 residues long. Germline lookup yields CDR1 SGHVS and CDR2 FNYEAQ. CDR3 sequence (DNA): TGTGCCAGCAGCTTAGTTTCAGGGGGAGGAGACACTGAAGCTTCCTTT. The encoded protein is CASSLVSGGGDTEASF.

This chain links TRBV20-1 with TRBJ2-2; possibly TRBD2 for D (6 bases). The CDR3 is made up of 17 amino acids. The germline V gene has CDR1 DFQATT and CDR2 SNEGSKA (reference sequence). Trimming pared 0 bases from V and 0 bases from J, leaving 14 bases between. CDR3 protein: CSARDLASDTNTGELFF. In DNA form, the CDR3 reads TGCAGTGCTAGAGATCTGGCTAGCGACACGAACACCGGGGAGCTGTTTTTT.